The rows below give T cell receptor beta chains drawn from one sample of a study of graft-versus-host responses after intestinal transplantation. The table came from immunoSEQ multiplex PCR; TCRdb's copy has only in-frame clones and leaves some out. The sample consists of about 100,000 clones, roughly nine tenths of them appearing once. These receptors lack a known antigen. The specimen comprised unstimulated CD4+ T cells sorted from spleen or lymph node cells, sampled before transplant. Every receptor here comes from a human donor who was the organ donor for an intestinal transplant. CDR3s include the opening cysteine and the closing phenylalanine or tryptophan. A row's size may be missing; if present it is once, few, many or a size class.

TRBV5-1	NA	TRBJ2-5	CASSRAGQVEETQYF
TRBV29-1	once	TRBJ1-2	CSVVGDRVYGYTF
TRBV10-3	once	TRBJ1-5	CAISELWSQPQHF
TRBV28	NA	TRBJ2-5	CASSKGTEFQETQYF
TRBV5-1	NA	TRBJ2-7	CASSLESGSEQYF
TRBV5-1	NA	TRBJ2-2	CASSGRAKNTGELFF
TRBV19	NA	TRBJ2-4	CASSAVEGGIQYF
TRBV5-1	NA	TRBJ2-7	CASSDSEKFPYEQYF
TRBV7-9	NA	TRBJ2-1	CASSLSGQGINEQFF
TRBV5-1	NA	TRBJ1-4	CASSLELRGEKLFF
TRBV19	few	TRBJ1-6	CASSRRSEVSPLHF
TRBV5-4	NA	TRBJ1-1	CASSLPHYTEAFF
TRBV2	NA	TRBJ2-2	CASSPQGNTGELFF
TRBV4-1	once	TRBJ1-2	CASSQRQGSFYGYTF
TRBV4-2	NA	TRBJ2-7	CASRWGYGEDPEQYF
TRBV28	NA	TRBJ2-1	CASSFVAGNEQFF
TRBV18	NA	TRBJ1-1	CASSPTNTEAFF
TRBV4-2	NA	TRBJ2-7	CASSQLGTGSYEQYF
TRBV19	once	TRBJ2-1	CASSIPGGSSYNEQFF
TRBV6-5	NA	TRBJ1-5	CASSPPGGGNQPQHF
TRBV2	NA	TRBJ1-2	CASRSDSFYGYTF
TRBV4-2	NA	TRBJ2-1	CASSRVLLAGGSSYNEQFF
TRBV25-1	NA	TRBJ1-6	CASSEYGSSYNSPLHF
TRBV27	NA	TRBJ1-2	CASSLRWQGDNYGYTF
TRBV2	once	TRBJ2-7	CASSLTYYEQYF
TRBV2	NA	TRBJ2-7	CASRTGPEQYF
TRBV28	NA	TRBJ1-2	CASSRAGGTARYGYTF
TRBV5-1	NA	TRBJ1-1	CASSLGGTVNTEAFF